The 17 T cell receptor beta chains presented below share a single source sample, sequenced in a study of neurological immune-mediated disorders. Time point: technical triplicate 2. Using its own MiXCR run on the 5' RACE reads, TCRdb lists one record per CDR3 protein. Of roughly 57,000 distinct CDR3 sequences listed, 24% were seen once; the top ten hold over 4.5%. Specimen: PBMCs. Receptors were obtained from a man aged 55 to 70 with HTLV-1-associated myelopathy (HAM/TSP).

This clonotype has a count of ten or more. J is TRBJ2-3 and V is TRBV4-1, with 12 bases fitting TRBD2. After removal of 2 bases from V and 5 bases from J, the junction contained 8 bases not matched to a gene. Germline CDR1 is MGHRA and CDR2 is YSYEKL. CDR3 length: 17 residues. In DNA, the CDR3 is TGCGCCAGCAGCCAATCTCCGACTAGCGGGGGCCAAGATACGCAGTATTTT. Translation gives CASSQSPTSGGQDTQYF.

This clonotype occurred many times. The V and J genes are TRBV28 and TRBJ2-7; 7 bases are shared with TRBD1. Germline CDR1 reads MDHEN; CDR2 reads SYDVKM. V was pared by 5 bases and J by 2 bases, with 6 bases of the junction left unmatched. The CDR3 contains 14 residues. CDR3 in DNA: TGTGCCAGCAGTAGGACGACAGGGACCTACGAGCAGTACTTC. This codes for CASSRTTGTYEQYF.

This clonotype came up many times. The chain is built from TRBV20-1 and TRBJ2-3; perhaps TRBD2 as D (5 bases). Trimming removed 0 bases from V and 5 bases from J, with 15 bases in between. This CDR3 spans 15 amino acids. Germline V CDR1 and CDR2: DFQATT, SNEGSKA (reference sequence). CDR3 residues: CSARDVVGDGDTQYF. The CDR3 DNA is TGCAGTGCTAGAGATGTGGTGGGAGACGGAGATACGCAGTATTTT.

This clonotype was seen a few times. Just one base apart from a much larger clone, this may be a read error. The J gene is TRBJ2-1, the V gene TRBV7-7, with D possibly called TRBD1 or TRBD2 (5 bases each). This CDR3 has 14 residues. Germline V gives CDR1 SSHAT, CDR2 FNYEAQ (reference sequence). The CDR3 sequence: CASSLGTGHNEKFF. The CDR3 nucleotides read TGTGCTAGCAGCTTAGGGACGGGTCACAATGAGAAGTTCTTC.

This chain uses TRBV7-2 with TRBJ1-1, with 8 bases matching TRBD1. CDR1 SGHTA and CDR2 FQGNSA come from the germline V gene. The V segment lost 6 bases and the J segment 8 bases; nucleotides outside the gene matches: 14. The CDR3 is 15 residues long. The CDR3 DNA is TGTGCCAGCAGATCTGACCCAGGGGGCGCTGGGGAAGCTTTCTTT. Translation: CASRSDPGGAGEAFF.

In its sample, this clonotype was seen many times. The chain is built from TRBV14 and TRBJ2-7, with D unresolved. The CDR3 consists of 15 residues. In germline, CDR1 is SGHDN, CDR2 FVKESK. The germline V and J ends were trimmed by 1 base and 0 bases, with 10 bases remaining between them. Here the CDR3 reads CASSQGKSFSYEQYF. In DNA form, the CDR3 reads TGTGCCAGCAGCCAAGGGAAGTCTTTCTCCTACGAGCAGTACTTC.

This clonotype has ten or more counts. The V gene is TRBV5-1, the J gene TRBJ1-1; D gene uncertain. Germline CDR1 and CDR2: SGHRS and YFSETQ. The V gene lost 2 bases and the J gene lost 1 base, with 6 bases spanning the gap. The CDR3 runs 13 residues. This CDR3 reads CASSFNRNTEAFF. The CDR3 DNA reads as TGCGCCAGCAGCTTCAACAGGAACACTGAAGCTTTCTTT.

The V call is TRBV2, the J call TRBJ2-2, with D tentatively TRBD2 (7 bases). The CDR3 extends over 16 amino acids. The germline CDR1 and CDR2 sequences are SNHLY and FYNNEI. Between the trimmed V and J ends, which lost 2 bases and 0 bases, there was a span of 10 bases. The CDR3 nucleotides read TGTGCCAGCAGTGAACGAGGGGGGGCGAACACCGGGGAGCTGTTTTTT. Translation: CASSERGGANTGELFF.

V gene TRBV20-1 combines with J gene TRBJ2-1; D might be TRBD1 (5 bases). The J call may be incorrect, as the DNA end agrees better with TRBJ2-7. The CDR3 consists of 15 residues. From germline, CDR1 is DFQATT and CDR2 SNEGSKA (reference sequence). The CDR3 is CSARDFDRSTYEQYF. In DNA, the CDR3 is TGCAGTGCTAGAGATTTTGACAGATCTACCTACGAGCAGTACTTC.

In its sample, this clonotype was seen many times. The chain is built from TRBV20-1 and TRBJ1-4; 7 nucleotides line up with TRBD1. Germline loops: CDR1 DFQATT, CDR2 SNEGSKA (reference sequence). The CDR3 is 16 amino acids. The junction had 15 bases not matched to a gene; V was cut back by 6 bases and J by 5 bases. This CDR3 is CSAPGGLGVANEKLFF. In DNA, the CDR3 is TGCAGTGCCCCAGGGGGTCTCGGGGTCGCAAATGAAAAACTGTTTTTT.

CDR3: CSAQRENTGELFF. CDR3 bases: TGCAGTGCCCAGCGGGAGAACACCGGGGAGCTGTTTTTT. The V call is TRBV20-1, the J call TRBJ2-2; 7 bases agree with TRBD2. Trimming at V came to 6 bases and at J to 1 base, leaving 2 bases not matched to a gene. The CDR3 is 13 amino acids. CDR1 is DFQATT and CDR2 is SNEGSKA in the germline V gene (reference sequence).

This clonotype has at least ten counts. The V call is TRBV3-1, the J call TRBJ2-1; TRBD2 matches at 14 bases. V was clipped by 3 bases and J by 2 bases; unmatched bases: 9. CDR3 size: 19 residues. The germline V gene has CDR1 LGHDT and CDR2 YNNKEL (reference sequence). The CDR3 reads CASSHRSGLAGVAYNEQFF. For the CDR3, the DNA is TGTGCCAGCAGCCACCGGTCGGGACTAGCGGGAGTCGCCTACAATGAGCAGTTCTTC.

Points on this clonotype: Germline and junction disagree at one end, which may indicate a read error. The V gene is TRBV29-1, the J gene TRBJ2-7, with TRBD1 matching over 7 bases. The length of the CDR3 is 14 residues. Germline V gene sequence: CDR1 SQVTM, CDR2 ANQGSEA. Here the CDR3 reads CCVVLDRVGNEQHF. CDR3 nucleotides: TGCTGCGTTGTCCTAGACAGGGTCGGGAACGAGCAGCACTTC.

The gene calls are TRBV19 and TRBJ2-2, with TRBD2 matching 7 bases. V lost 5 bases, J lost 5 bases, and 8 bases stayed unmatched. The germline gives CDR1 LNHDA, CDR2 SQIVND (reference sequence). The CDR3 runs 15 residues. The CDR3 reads CASSPTGGSTGELFF. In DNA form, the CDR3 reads TGTGCCAGTAGTCCCACGGGAGGCTCAACCGGGGAGCTGTTTTTT.

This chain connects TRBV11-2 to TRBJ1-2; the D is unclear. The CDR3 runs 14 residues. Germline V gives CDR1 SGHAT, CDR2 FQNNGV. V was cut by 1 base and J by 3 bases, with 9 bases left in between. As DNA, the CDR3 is TGTGCCAGCAGCTTAGGTCGGGTGGACTATGGCTACACCTTC. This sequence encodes CASSLGRVDYGYTF.

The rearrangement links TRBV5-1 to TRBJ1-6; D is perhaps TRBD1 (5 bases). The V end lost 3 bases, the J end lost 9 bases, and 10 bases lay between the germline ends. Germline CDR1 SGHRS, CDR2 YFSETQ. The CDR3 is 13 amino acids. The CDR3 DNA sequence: TGCGCCAGCAGCTACCCCGACAGTTCACCCCTCCACTTT. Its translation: CASSYPDSSPLHF.

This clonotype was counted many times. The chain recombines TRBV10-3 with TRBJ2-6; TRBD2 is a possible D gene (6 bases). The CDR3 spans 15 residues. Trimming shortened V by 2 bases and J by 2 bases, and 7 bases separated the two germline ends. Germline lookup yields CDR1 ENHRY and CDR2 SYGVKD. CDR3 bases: TGTGCCATCAGTGAGGGGGGGACTGGGGCCAACGTCCTGACTTTC. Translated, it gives CAISEGGTGANVLTF.